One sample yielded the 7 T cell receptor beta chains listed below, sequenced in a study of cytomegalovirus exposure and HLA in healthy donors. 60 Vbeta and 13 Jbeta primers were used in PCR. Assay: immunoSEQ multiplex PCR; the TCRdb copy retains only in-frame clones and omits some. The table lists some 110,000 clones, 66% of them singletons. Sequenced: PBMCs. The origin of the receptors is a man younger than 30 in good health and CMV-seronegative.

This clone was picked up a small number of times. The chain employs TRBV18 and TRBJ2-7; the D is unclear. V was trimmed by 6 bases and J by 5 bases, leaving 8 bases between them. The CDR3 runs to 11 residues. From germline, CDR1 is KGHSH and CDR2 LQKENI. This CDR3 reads CASSSRNEQYF. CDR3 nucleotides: TGTGCCAGCTCGTCGAGAAACGAGCAGTACTTC.

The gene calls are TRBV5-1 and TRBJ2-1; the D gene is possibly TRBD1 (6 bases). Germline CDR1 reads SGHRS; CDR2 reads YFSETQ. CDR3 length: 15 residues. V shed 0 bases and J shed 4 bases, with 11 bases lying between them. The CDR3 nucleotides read TGCGCCAGCAGCTTGGCCGGGGACAATTACAATGAGCAGTTCTTC. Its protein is CASSLAGDNYNEQFF.

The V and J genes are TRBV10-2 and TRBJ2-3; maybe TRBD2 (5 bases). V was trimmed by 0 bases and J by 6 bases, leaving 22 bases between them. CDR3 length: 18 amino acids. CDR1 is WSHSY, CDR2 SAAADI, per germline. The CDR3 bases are TGCGCCAGCAGTGAGTCGAGGGTGGGTTCACATAGGTCGGATACGCAGTATTTT. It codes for CASSESRVGSHRSDTQYF.

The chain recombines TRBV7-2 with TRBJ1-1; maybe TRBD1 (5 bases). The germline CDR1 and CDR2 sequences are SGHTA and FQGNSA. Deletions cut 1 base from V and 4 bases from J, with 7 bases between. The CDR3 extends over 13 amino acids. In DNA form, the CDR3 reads TGTGCCAGCAGCTTAGGCAGGGCCACTGAAGCTTTCTTT. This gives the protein CASSLGRATEAFF.

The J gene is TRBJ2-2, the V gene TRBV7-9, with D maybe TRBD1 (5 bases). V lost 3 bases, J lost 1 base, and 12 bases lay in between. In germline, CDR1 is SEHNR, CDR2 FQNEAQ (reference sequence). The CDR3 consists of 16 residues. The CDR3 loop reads CASSFPREGNTGELFF. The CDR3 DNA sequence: TGTGCCAGCAGCTTCCCCAGGGAAGGGAACACCGGGGAGCTGTTTTTT.

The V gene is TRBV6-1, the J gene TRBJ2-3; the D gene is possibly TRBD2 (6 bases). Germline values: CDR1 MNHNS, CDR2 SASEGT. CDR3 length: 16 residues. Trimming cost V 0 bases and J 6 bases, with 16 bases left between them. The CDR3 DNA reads TGTGCCAGCAGTGAAGCTGGGGGGACCTTTATTGATACGCAGTATTTT. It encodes CASSEAGGTFIDTQYF.

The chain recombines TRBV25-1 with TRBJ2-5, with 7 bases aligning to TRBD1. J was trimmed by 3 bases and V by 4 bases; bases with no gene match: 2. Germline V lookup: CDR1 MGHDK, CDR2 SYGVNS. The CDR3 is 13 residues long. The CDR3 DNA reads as TGTGCCAGCAGTGGGACAGGCGAAGAGACCCAGTACTTC. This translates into CASSGTGEETQYF. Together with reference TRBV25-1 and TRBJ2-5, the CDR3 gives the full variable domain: EADIYQTPRYLVIGTGKKITLECSQTMGHDKMYWYQQDPGMELHLIHYSYGVNSTEKGDLSSESTVSRIRTEHFPLTLESARPSHTSQYLCASSGTGEETQYFGPGTRLLVL.